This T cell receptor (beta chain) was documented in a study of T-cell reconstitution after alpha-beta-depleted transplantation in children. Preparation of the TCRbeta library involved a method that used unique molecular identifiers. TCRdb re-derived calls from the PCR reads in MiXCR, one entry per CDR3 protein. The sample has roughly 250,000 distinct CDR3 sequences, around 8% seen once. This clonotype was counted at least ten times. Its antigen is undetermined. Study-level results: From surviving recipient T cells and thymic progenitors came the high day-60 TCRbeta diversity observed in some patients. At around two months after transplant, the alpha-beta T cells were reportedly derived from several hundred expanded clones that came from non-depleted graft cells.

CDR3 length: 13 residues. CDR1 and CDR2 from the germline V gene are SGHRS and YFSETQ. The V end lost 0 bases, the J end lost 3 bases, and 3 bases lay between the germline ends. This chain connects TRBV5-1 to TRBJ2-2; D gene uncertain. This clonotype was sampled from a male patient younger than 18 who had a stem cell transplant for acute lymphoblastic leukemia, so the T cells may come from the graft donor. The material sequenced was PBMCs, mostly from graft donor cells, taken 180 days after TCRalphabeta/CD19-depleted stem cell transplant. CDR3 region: CASSLAHTGELFF. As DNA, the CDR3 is TGCGCCAGCAGCTTGGCACACACCGGGGAGCTGTTTTTT.